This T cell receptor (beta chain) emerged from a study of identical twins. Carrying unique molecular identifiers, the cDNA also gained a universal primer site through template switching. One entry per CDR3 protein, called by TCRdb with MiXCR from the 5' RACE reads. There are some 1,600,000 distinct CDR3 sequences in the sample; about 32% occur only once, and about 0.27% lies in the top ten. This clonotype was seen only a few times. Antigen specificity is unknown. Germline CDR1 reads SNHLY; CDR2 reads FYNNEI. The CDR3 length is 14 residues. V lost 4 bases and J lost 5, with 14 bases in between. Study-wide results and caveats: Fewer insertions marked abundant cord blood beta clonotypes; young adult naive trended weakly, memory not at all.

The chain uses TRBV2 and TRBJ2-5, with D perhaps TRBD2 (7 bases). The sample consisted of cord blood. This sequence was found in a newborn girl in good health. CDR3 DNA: TGTGCCAGCAGTGGGGGGGGGCCCTTGGAGACCCAGTACTTC. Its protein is CASSGGGPLETQYF.